The present entry profiles one T cell receptor (beta chain) with its context. Its antigen is not known. Clones were sequenced by immunoSEQ multiplex PCR, and TCRdb holds only the in-frame ones, with some missing. Of roughly 300,000 clones listed, around nine tenths are singletons. From germline, CDR1 is LNHDA and CDR2 SQIVND (reference sequence). The trim removed 3 bases at V and 1 base at J, leaving 4 bases unmatched. The CDR3 contains 15 residues. The data were taken from a study of cytomegalovirus exposure and HLA in healthy donors. About the research overall: The same platform was used for the 100 to 150 validation repertoires and the approximately 700 first-cohort repertoires, a later analysis reported.

Study conclusions and caveats: Cytomegalovirus-associated TCR beta chains were listed, numbering some 150. Both high specificity and high sensitivity reportedly marked the classifier's diagnosis of cytomegalovirus status.

Material for sequencing was PBMCs. V gene TRBV19 combines with J gene TRBJ2-3, with 7 bases that match TRBD1. This TCR came from a woman aged 18-29 years in good health and CMV-seronegative. CDR3 DNA sequence: TGTGCCAGTAGTATTGGAGACAGGGGCACAGATACGCAGTATTTT. This codes for CASSIGDRGTDTQYF.